The T cell receptor beta chain under discussion was sequenced for a study of esophageal squamous cell carcinoma under preoperative chemotherapy. Study at large: Both tumor-infiltrating lymphocytes and peripheral blood T cells were profiled.

Time point meaning: after preoperative PTX-NDP chemotherapy. This clonotype has only a few counts. Germline V gene lookup returns CDR1 SGHVS and CDR2 FNYEAQ. Between the trimmed V and J ends, which lost 2 bases and 4 bases, there was a span of 11 bases. CDR3 length equals 14 residues. TCRdb recomputed calls from the PCR reads with MiXCR, one row per CDR3 protein. The sample shows about 18,000 distinct CDR3 sequences, approximately 44% of them seen only once. This TCR was sampled from a human donor with esophageal squamous cell carcinoma. The donor label of this sample is uncertain. V usage is TRBV7-6 and J usage is TRBJ2-5, with D tentatively TRBD1 (5 bases). This specimen was collected from a patient given preoperative chemotherapy. The chain's CDR3 is CASSLRQTLETQYF. CDR3 bases: TGTGCCAGCAGCTTAAGACAGACCCTAGAGACCCAGTACTTC.